The 14 T cell receptor beta chains below were found in one sample sequenced in a study of T cells in localized non-small cell lung cancer. Only in-frame clones appear in the TCRdb table, and some are missing; sequencing was by immunoSEQ multiplex PCR. This sample yields about 52,000 clones, of which roughly 90% are seen a single time; more than 15% belongs to the top ten. The material sequenced was peripheral blood, taken before any cancer treatment. The receptors were gathered from a male donor at least 60 years old with stage III squamous cell lung carcinoma.

This chain joins TRBV5-5 and TRBJ2-7; 11 bases agree with TRBD2. The CDR3 has 16 residues. Unmatched junction bases numbered 4, after V lost 2 bases and J lost 0 bases. Germline V gives CDR1 SGHKS, CDR2 YYEKEE (reference sequence). CDR3 sequence reads: CASSFSGGALSYEQYF. DNA of the CDR3: TGTGCCAGCAGCTTTAGCGGGGGGGCACTCTCCTACGAGCAGTACTTC. Filled out from reference TRBV5-5 and TRBJ2-7, the complete variable domain reads DAGVTQSPTHLIKTRGQQVTLRCSPISGHKSVSWYQQVLGQGPQFIFQYYEKEERGRGNFPDRFSARQFPNYSSELNVNALLLGDSALYLCASSFSGGALSYEQYFGPGTRLTVT.

This chain's CDR3 is CASSRRGGNTYEQYF. In DNA form, the CDR3 reads TGTGCCAGCAGCCGACGGGGGGGGAACACCTACGAGCAGTACTTC. V and J are TRBV5-8 and TRBJ2-7; 8 positions agree with TRBD2. The CDR3 covers 15 residues. Germline loops: CDR1 SGHTS, CDR2 YDEGEE. The junction had 8 bases not matched to a gene; V was cut back by 4 bases and J by 2 bases. Looking up the rest from reference TRBV5-8 and TRBJ2-7 gives the full variable domain: EAGVTQSPTHLIKTRGQQATLRCSPISGHTSVYWYQQALGLGLQFLLWYDEGEERNRGNFPPRFSGRQFPNYSSELNVNALELEDSALYLCASSRRGGNTYEQYFGPGTRLTVT.

This clone was seen only a few times. The chain combines TRBV7-3 with TRBJ2-1; 7 bases align to TRBD1. V trimming: 5 bases; J trimming: 3 bases; junction bases outside the gene matches: 7. Germline V gives CDR1 SGHTA, CDR2 FQGTGA. The CDR3 consists of 15 residues. The CDR3 region is CASSHGYRGYNEQFF. The CDR3 DNA reads TGTGCCAGCAGCCATGGATACAGGGGCTACAATGAGCAGTTCTTC.

This chain joins TRBV30 and TRBJ2-3; D call uncertain. V was pared by 4 bases and J by 3 bases, with 11 bases between. The CDR3 is made up of 13 amino acids. The germline V gene has CDR1 GTSNPN and CDR2 SVGIG (reference sequence). In DNA form, the CDR3 reads TGTGCCTGGAAGGCGCGGAGTACAGATACGCAGTATTTT. It is translated as CAWKARSTDTQYF.

A single count supports this clone. This CDR3 reads CASSLASAEQYF. The CDR3 bases are TGTGCCAGCAGCTTGGCCTCGGCCGAGCAGTACTTC. This chain joins TRBV4-2 and TRBJ2-7; D remains unclear. From germline, CDR1 is LGHNA and CDR2 YNFKEQ. V was shortened by 5 bases and J by 6 bases, with 11 bases between the two germline ends. CDR3 length equals 12 residues.

The chain has TRBV5-3 and TRBJ1-1; 7 nucleotides align to TRBD1. TRBV5-3 is designated an ORF whose function remains uncertain. This CDR3 contains 15 residues. V shed 8 bases, J shed 0 bases, and the junction held 10 bases outside the gene matches. The CDR3 sequence is CASSETGAVNTEAFF. The CDR3 DNA reads as TGTGCCAGCAGCGAAACAGGGGCCGTGAACACTGAAGCTTTCTTT.

Only a few counts were recorded for this clone. This CDR3 reads CASRDRAPEAFF. The CDR3 DNA reads as TGTGCCAGTAGAGACAGGGCCCCTGAAGCTTTCTTT. The rearrangement uses TRBV19 and TRBJ1-1, with 7 bases fitting TRBD1. The CDR3 is 12 amino acids. From germline, CDR1 is LNHDA and CDR2 SQIVND (reference sequence). J gave up 6 bases and V 6 bases, and 4 bases lay outside the gene matches.

The genes are TRBV4-1 and TRBJ1-5; D gene unclear. The V end lost 0 bases, the J end lost 4 bases, and 16 bases lay between the germline ends. CDR1 is MGHRA and CDR2 is YSYEKL in the germline V gene. The CDR3 runs to 17 residues. As DNA, the CDR3 is TGCGCCAGCAGCCAAGACACGTCCGAAGGCTGGAATCAGCCCCAGCATTTT. Its protein is CASSQDTSEGWNQPQHF.

The CDR3 spells CASRARRGNYGYTF. CDR3 DNA sequence: TGTGCCAGCAGAGCCCGCAGGGGTAACTATGGCTACACCTTC. The chain joins TRBV6-5 to TRBJ1-2; maybe TRBD1 (6 bases). The CDR3 is 14 residues long. V dropped 6 bases and J dropped 1 base, with 12 bases sitting between them. Germline CDR1 reads MNHEY; CDR2 reads SVGAGI.

This clone was detected only once. The chain carries TRBV21-1 and TRBJ1-2; TRBD1 is the table's D call and was not checked against the DNA. TRBV21-1 is reported as a pseudogene. The CDR3 consists of 15 residues. Here the CDR3 reads CASSSPGQKNYGYTF. In DNA form, the CDR3 reads TGTGCCAGCAGCAGCCCGGGACAGAAAAACTATGGCTACACCTTC.

The gene calls are TRBV11-1 and TRBJ2-7; 9 bases map to TRBD1. Germline assignment: CDR1 SGHAT and CDR2 FQDESV (reference sequence). The CDR3 totals 14 residues. The V segment lost 6 bases and the J segment 7 bases; nucleotides outside the gene matches: 10. CDR3 loop: CASSHPGQGREQYF. CDR3 DNA: TGTGCCAGCAGTCACCCGGGACAGGGAAGGGAGCAGTACTTC.

The chain joins TRBV28 to TRBJ1-5; tentative D call: TRBD1 (5 bases). Germline CDR1 MDHEN, CDR2 SYDVKM. The CDR3 is 15 amino acids. V shed 7 bases and J shed 1 base, with 14 bases lying between them. CDR3 nucleotides: TGTGCCAGCACCACCTTCAGGGTAAGCAATCAGCCCCAGCATTTT. It codes for CASTTFRVSNQPQHF.

The J gene is TRBJ1-2, the V gene TRBV6-1, with D tentatively TRBD1 (5 bases). The germline gives CDR1 MNHNS, CDR2 SASEGT. The CDR3 sequence is 13 residues long. Trimming stripped 2 bases from V and 5 bases from J, with 9 bases between. CDR3 protein: CASSERGGYGYTF. DNA of the CDR3: TGTGCCAGCAGTGAACGGGGGGGGTATGGCTACACCTTC.

This clone was observed once. The rearrangement uses TRBV9 and TRBJ2-3, with D perhaps matching TRBD1 (7 bases). CDR1 and CDR2 from the germline V gene are SGDLS and YYNGEE. V was trimmed by 3 bases and J by 7 bases, leaving 21 bases between them. This CDR3 comprises 16 residues. The CDR3 sequence: CASSAQGGGPFYTQYF. CDR3 DNA sequence: TGTGCCAGCAGCGCCCAGGGGGGAGGCCCCTTTTATACGCAGTATTTT.